The 32 T cell receptor beta chains presented below share a single source sample, sequenced in a study of cytomegalovirus exposure and HLA in healthy donors. 60 Vbeta and 13 Jbeta primers were used in PCR. Clones were sequenced by immunoSEQ multiplex PCR, and TCRdb holds only the in-frame ones, with some missing. The repertoire holds some 100,000 clones, approximately 76% seen once, with around 7.7% in the top ten. Material for sequencing was PBMCs. These TCRs come from a woman aged 45 to 65 in good health and CMV-seropositive.

V and J are TRBV9 and TRBJ1-2; a possible D gene is TRBD1 (5 bases). The CDR3 runs to 13 residues. Germline CDR1 SGDLS, CDR2 YYNGEE. The V gene lost 0 bases and the J gene lost 6 bases, with 9 bases spanning the gap. In DNA, the CDR3 is TGTGCCAGCAGCGTAGGGTCAGGGCATGGCTACACCTTC. It specifies CASSVGSGHGYTF.

The chain employs TRBV27 and TRBJ2-7; 8 bases map to TRBD1. The germline CDR1 and CDR2 sequences are MNHEY and SMNVEV (reference sequence). Trimming removed 5 bases from V and 4 bases from J; junction bases left unmatched: 13. The CDR3 has 16 residues. The CDR3 DNA is TGTGCCAGCAGTCCTTGGGGCCGACAGGGGAATTACGAGCAGTACTTC. Amino acids: CASSPWGRQGNYEQYF.

V is TRBV11-2 and J is TRBJ2-1; TRBD2 matches 7 bases. The CDR3 totals 17 residues. Germline-derived CDR1 and CDR2 are SGHAT and FQNNGV. Unmatched junction bases numbered 13, after V lost 5 bases and J lost 3 bases. CDR3: CASSPLVRLARYNEQFF. The CDR3 nucleotides are TGTGCCAGCAGCCCCCTCGTACGACTAGCCCGCTACAATGAGCAGTTCTTC.

This clone was recorded a few times. The V gene is TRBV7-9, the J gene TRBJ2-2; TRBD2 matches 10 bases. Germline V gene data show CDR1 as SEHNR and CDR2 as FQNEAQ (reference sequence). This CDR3 spans 19 amino acids. Trimming cost V 5 bases and J 6 bases; bases outside gene matches: 18. CDR3 in amino acids: CASSPARISSGSVPGELFF. For the CDR3, the DNA is TGTGCCAGCAGCCCGGCCCGGATCTCTAGCGGGAGTGTTCCCGGGGAGCTGTTTTTT.

The gene calls are TRBV18 and TRBJ2-3, with a weak D call TRBD1 (5 bases). This CDR3 contains 14 residues. The germline V and J ends were trimmed by 5 bases and 4 bases, with 13 bases remaining between them. Germline assignment: CDR1 KGHSH and CDR2 LQKENI. CDR3 loop: CASSEATVADTQYF. Written as DNA, the CDR3 is TGTGCCAGCTCAGAGGCGACAGTCGCAGATACGCAGTATTTT.

V usage is TRBV6-5 and J usage is TRBJ2-7, with 10 positions matching TRBD2. V shed 7 bases, J shed 7 bases, and the junction held 10 bases outside the gene matches. CDR3 length: 14 residues. The V gene's germline CDR1 is MNHEY and CDR2 SVGAGI. For the CDR3, the DNA is TGTGCCAGCACACCGGCTAGCGGGGGTTGGGAGCAGTACTTC. It translates to CASTPASGGWEQYF.

CDR3 region: CASSLDGGTDTQYF. The DNA for the CDR3 is TGTGCCAGCAGCTTAGACGGGGGTACAGATACGCAGTATTTT. The V and J genes are TRBV7-2 and TRBJ2-3; D may be TRBD2 (6 bases). The CDR3 extends over 14 amino acids. Germline lookup yields CDR1 SGHTA and CDR2 FQGNSA. V gave up 1 base and J gave up 3 bases, with 8 bases separating them.

The V gene is TRBV2, the J gene TRBJ2-6, with 7 nucleotides matching TRBD2. V dropped 8 bases and J dropped 0; count of bases not matched to a gene: 4. The CDR3 is 15 residues long. CDR1 and CDR2 from the germline V gene are SNHLY and FYNNEI. The chain's CDR3 is CASGGLSSGANVLTF. For the CDR3, the DNA is TGTGCCAGCGGGGGACTATCCTCTGGGGCCAACGTCCTGACTTTC.

The chain is built from TRBV5-1 and TRBJ2-7; D may be TRBD2 (6 bases). Germline lookup yields CDR1 SGHRS and CDR2 YFSETQ. The length of the CDR3 is 15 residues. The V gene lost 4 bases and the J gene lost 6 bases, with 20 bases spanning the gap. The CDR3 bases are TGCGCCAGCAGCCCGGGGGTACAGGTCGCAGGCGAGCAGTACTTC. It encodes CASSPGVQVAGEQYF.

As for this clone: This same CDR3 is encoded by further DNA sequences in the sample. The chain is built from TRBV6-5 and TRBJ2-2; possible D gene TRBD2, 5 bases. In germline, CDR1 is MNHEY, CDR2 SVGAGI. Trimming stripped 0 bases from V and 0 bases from J, with 8 bases between. CDR3 length equals 16 residues. The CDR3: CASSYSLATNTGELFF. The DNA of the CDR3 is TGTGCCAGCAGTTACTCCCTAGCTACGAACACCGGGGAGCTGTTTTTT.

This chain uses TRBV15 with TRBJ1-3; no firm D call. Trimming pared 0 bases from V and 0 bases from J, leaving 9 bases between. Germline lookup yields CDR1 LNHNV and CDR2 YYDKDF (reference sequence). CDR3 length: 16 residues. CDR3 residues: CATSRDLGSSGNTIYF. In nucleotides, the CDR3 is TGTGCCACCAGCAGAGATCTAGGGAGCTCTGGAAACACCATATATTTT.

The rearrangement links TRBV27 to TRBJ1-2, with 7 bases that match TRBD1. The V and J ends lost 4 bases and 8 bases, in that order; junction bases with no gene match: 16. The CDR3 totals 16 residues. The germline gives CDR1 MNHEY, CDR2 SMNVEV (reference sequence). CDR3 coding DNA: TGTGCCAGCAGTTATTCCTACAGCACAGGGGTTGGAGGCTACACCTTC. Protein product: CASSYSYSTGVGGYTF.

This chain joins TRBV5-6 and TRBJ2-4, with D hard to call. Trimming took off 0 bases at V and 7 bases at J, with 5 bases between the two ends. The CDR3 is made up of 12 amino acids. CDR1 and CDR2 (germline): SGHDT, YYEEEE. CDR3 sequence (DNA): TGTGCCAGCAGCTTGGCTGAGAACATTCAGTACTTC. It yields the protein CASSLAENIQYF.

This sequence joins TRBV7-9 and TRBJ2-1, with a tentative D call TRBD2 (7 bases). Germline V gene sequence: CDR1 SEHNR, CDR2 FQNEAQ (reference sequence). Trimming cost V 7 bases and J 0 bases, with 13 bases left between them. This CDR3 has 15 residues. In DNA form, the CDR3 reads TGTGCCAGCACCACCGGGGGGCCCTCCTACAATGAGCAGTTCTTC. Translation: CASTTGGPSYNEQFF.

This clone was counted a few times. J is TRBJ1-1 and V is TRBV19; 9 nucleotides align to TRBD1. CDR1 is LNHDA, CDR2 SQIVND, per germline (reference sequence). The CDR3 length is 18 residues. Trimming took 4 bases from V and 1 from J; bases not matched to a gene: 13. Here the CDR3 reads CASSKYATGTGKNTEAFF. The CDR3 DNA follows: TGTGCCAGTAGTAAATACGCGACCGGGACAGGGAAGAACACTGAAGCTTTCTTT.

The chain has TRBV4-1 and TRBJ2-3; D gene ambiguous. Trimming left V 4 bases short and J 3 bases short, with 20 bases between. The V gene's germline CDR1 is MGHRA and CDR2 YSYEKL. The CDR3 consists of 17 residues. The CDR3 loop reads CASSPRSQRVRTDTQYF. Written as DNA, the CDR3 is TGCGCCAGCAGCCCTAGATCCCAACGGGTACGAACAGATACGCAGTATTTT.

This clone was recorded only once. The V and J genes are TRBV7-2 and TRBJ2-4, with TRBD2 matching 9 bases. Per the germline V gene, CDR1 is SGHTA and CDR2 is FQGNSA. The CDR3 is 13 residues long. V lost 1 base to trimming and J lost 9 bases; unmatched junction nucleotides: 1. The CDR3 DNA reads as TGTGCCAGCAGCTTAGTGCGGGAGGGCATTCAGTACTTC. It encodes CASSLVREGIQYF.

The chain recombines TRBV19 with TRBJ2-7; D is unclear. The V and J ends lost 9 bases and 7 bases respectively, with 19 bases between them. Looked up from germline, CDR1 is LNHDA and CDR2 is SQIVND (reference sequence). The CDR3 loop spans 13 amino acids. The CDR3 nucleotides read TGTGCCAGCCCGAACGGTTGTCCTATTGAGCAGTACTTC. It specifies CASPNGCPIEQYF.

In this sample, this clone turned up once. The rearrangement links TRBV7-3 to TRBJ1-3; D gene uncertain. Looked up from germline, CDR1 is SGHTA and CDR2 is FQGTGA. V lost 2 bases to trimming and J lost 4 bases, with 24 bases between them. This CDR3 spans 19 amino acids. CDR3 DNA: TGTGCCAGCAGCTTATCCCGGGGAGACGTTCATTCTTTCGGAAACACCATATATTTT. Translating gives CASSLSRGDVHSFGNTIYF.

For this clone: Its ends do not fully match the called genes, so a read error is possible. V and J are TRBV7-9 and TRBJ1-1; TRBD1 matches at 7 bases. The CDR3 loop spans 13 amino acids. The germline V gene has CDR1 SEHNR and CDR2 FQNEAQ (reference sequence). CDR3 sequence reads: CSSSLIQGREAFF. As DNA, the CDR3 is TGTTCCAGCAGCTTAATACAGGGGAGGGAAGCTTTCTTT.

This clone was seen only a few times. V usage is TRBV7-8 and J usage is TRBJ1-1, with D tentatively TRBD1 (6 bases). Germline values: CDR1 SGHVS, CDR2 FQNEAQ. The CDR3 consists of 15 residues. Between the trimmed V and J ends, which lost 5 bases and 1 base, there was a span of 14 bases. CDR3 DNA sequence: TGTGCCAGCAGCAAGAAGACAGGCACGAACACTGAAGCTTTCTTT. This translates into CASSKKTGTNTEAFF.

J is TRBJ2-4 and V is TRBV11-2, with TRBD1 identical over 9 bases. With 3 bases clipped from V and 3 bases from J, the junction kept 6 bases outside the gene matches. Germline V gives CDR1 SGHAT, CDR2 FQNNGV. The CDR3 has 16 residues. Written as DNA, the CDR3 is TGTGCCAGCAGCTTTGGACAGGGGCTGGTCAAAAACATTCAGTACTTC. Translating it yields CASSFGQGLVKNIQYF. Variable domain in full (rest from reference TRBV11-2 and TRBJ2-4): EAGVAQSPRYKIIEKRQSVAFWCNPISGHATLYWYQQILGQGPKLLIQFQNNGVVDDSQLPKDRFSAERLKGVDSTLKIQPAKLEDSAVYLCASSFGQGLVKNIQYFGAGTRLSVL.

This clone was observed once. The V call is TRBV7-2, the J call TRBJ1-1; possible D gene TRBD1, 6 bases. The CDR3 has 13 residues. The germline V gene encodes CDR1 SGHTA and CDR2 FQGNSA. The V and J ends lost 2 bases and 10 bases respectively, with 14 bases between them. The CDR3 sequence: CASSLQQGRAAFF. DNA for the CDR3: TGTGCCAGCAGCTTACAGCAGGGGAGAGCAGCTTTCTTT.

The chain is built from TRBV2 and TRBJ2-2; 7 positions agree with TRBD1. In germline, CDR1 is SNHLY, CDR2 FYNNEI. The junction had 9 bases not matched to a gene; V was cut back by 8 bases and J by 3 bases. This CDR3 region has 15 residues. This CDR3 is CASRPPGQHTGELFF. CDR3 DNA sequence: TGTGCCAGCCGCCCACCGGGACAGCACACCGGGGAGCTGTTTTTT.

CDR3 nucleotides: TGTGCCAGCAGTTTGACCGGGACAGGGGCGTGGAATGAGCAGTTCTTC. This translates into CASSLTGTGAWNEQFF. The rearrangement links TRBV27 to TRBJ2-1, with 10 bases matching TRBD1. J gave up 7 bases and V 3 bases, and 9 bases lay outside the gene matches. Germline CDR1 MNHEY, CDR2 SMNVEV (reference sequence). The CDR3 has 16 amino acids.

The rearrangement links TRBV7-8 to TRBJ1-6; D may be TRBD1 (5 bases). The CDR3 consists of 13 residues. The V gene's germline CDR1 is SGHVS and CDR2 FQNEAQ. Deletions cut 3 bases from V and 7 bases from J, with 7 bases between. CDR3 residues: CASSLTENSPLHF. In DNA form, the CDR3 reads TGTGCCAGCAGCTTGACAGAAAATTCACCCCTCCACTTT.

The J gene is TRBJ2-7, the V gene TRBV20-1, with unresolved D. The germline gives CDR1 DFQATT, CDR2 SNEGSKA (reference sequence). Trimming cost V 5 bases and J 5 bases, with 10 bases left between them. The CDR3 runs to 11 residues. DNA for the CDR3: TGCAGTGCTGCAACGGTCGACGAGCAGTACTTC. It codes for CSAATVDEQYF.

The rearrangement links TRBV7-3 to TRBJ2-6; D not certain. V lost 1 base and J 0 bases, leaving 10 bases between the germline ends. Germline CDR1 is SGHTA and CDR2 is FQGTGA. The CDR3 spans 17 residues. The CDR3 spells CASSLMGPSSGANVLTF. The DNA of the CDR3 is TGTGCCAGCAGCTTAATGGGCCCCAGCTCTGGGGCCAACGTCCTGACTTTC.

The rearrangement joins TRBV6-1 to TRBJ1-2; D is possibly TRBD1 (6 bases). Germline V CDR1 and CDR2: MNHNS, SASEGT. Trimming cost V 1 base and J 4 bases, with 10 bases left between them. This CDR3 has 14 residues. CDR3 loop: CASSEDAGAYGYTF. DNA for the CDR3: TGTGCCAGCAGTGAAGACGCAGGGGCCTATGGCTACACCTTC.

The CDR3 region has the DNA TGTGCCAGCAGCGCCACAGGGTTGGGTGAAAAACTGTTTTTT. Amino acid sequence: CASSATGLGEKLFF. The chain employs TRBV5-4 and TRBJ1-4; D may be TRBD1 (6 bases). Looked up from germline, CDR1 is SGHNT and CDR2 is YYREEE (reference sequence). V shed 4 bases and J shed 7 bases, with 14 bases lying between them. This CDR3 has 14 amino acids.

The chain recombines TRBV5-5 with TRBJ1-2; possibly TRBD1 for D (5 bases). The CDR3 is made up of 15 amino acids. V lost 4 bases and J lost 3, with 16 bases in between. Germline lookup yields CDR1 SGHKS and CDR2 YYEKEE (reference sequence). CDR3 region: CASSPDSREDYGYTF. CDR3 nucleotide sequence: TGTGCCAGCAGCCCTGATTCCAGGGAGGACTATGGCTACACCTTC.

The chain employs TRBV10-3 and TRBJ1-2, with D hard to call. V lost 5 bases to trimming and J lost 4 bases, with 17 bases between them. The CDR3 is made up of 15 amino acids. Germline CDR1 ENHRY, CDR2 SYGVKD. The DNA of the CDR3 is TGTGCCATCAGTCGAAGCGAAGAGGGCTTCTATGGCTACACCTTC. Its translation is CAISRSEEGFYGYTF.